A single sample is the source of the 9 T cell receptor beta chains below, sequenced in a study of T-cell memory formation after mild COVID-19. TCRdb reprocessed the 5' RACE reads via MiXCR and lists one record per CDR3 protein. The table shows 530,000 or so distinct CDR3 sequences, with around 16% occurring only once. Input material: PBMCs or a T cell subset sorted from them (not recorded which). The receptors here all came from an adult woman who had mild COVID-19 (a few samples of this study predate the infection). Cell type and time point are not known.

This clonotype has more than one count but fewer than ten. The chain uses TRBV15 and TRBJ2-7, with a tentative D call TRBD1 (6 bases). Per the germline V gene, CDR1 is LNHNV and CDR2 is YYDKDF (reference sequence). The CDR3 totals 14 residues. V was pared by 6 bases and J by 5 bases, with 17 bases between. The CDR3 nucleotides read TGTGCCACCAGTCCGGGACATGGGCGAGACGAGCAGTACTTC. Its translation: CATSPGHGRDEQYF.

A few counts support this clonotype. The chain uses TRBV19 and TRBJ1-1; D unresolved. The germline V gene has CDR1 LNHDA and CDR2 SQIVND (reference sequence). CDR3 length equals 14 residues. Between the trimmed V and J ends, which lost 5 bases and 1 base, there was a span of 11 bases. CDR3 residues: CASSFSGANTEAFF. CDR3 sequence (DNA): TGTGCCAGTAGTTTCTCGGGAGCGAACACTGAAGCTTTCTTT.

The chain couples TRBV2 to TRBJ2-3; D gene ambiguous. Germline-derived CDR1 and CDR2 are SNHLY and FYNNEI. The V end lost 7 bases, the J end lost 0 bases, and 17 bases lay between the germline ends. The CDR3 consists of 16 residues. The CDR3 sequence: CASNNGPSPSTDTQYF. Here the CDR3 DNA reads TGTGCCAGCAATAACGGCCCGAGTCCTAGCACAGATACGCAGTATTTT.

J is TRBJ1-5 and V is TRBV24-1; D perhaps matches TRBD1 (5 bases). The CDR3 covers 15 residues. Trimming pared 4 bases from V and 0 bases from J, leaving 9 bases between. The germline gives CDR1 KGHDR, CDR2 SFDVKD. This CDR3 reads CATSEGRYSNQPQHF. Here the CDR3 DNA reads TGTGCCACCAGTGAGGGGCGATATAGCAATCAGCCCCAGCATTTT.

V usage is TRBV7-8 and J usage is TRBJ2-7; D is unresolved. The germline V gene has CDR1 SGHVS and CDR2 FQNEAQ. This CDR3 comprises 14 residues. The germline V and J ends were trimmed by 5 bases and 0 bases, with 11 bases remaining between them. The CDR3 here is CASSQIGPSYEQYF. CDR3 nucleotides: TGTGCCAGCAGCCAGATTGGGCCCTCCTACGAGCAGTACTTC.

The chain is built from TRBV7-9 and TRBJ1-1, with TRBD1 as a possible D gene (6 bases). The V gene's germline CDR1 is SEHNR and CDR2 FQNEAQ (reference sequence). V gave up 4 bases and J gave up 5 bases, with 17 bases separating them. The CDR3 runs to 15 residues. In DNA form, the CDR3 reads TGTGCCAGCAGCTCTGCCGGCAGGGGTTTAACTGAAGCTTTCTTT. It is translated as CASSSAGRGLTEAFF. Using reference TRBV7-9 and TRBJ1-1 for the parts outside the CDR3, the full variable domain is DTGVSQNPRHKITKRGQNVTFRCDPISEHNRLYWYRQTLGQGPEFLTYFQNEAQLEKSRLLSDRFSAERPKGSFSTLEIQRTEQGDSAMYLCASSSAGRGLTEAFFGQGTRLTVV.

Written as DNA, the CDR3 is TGTGCCAGCAGAGGGGGGGAGGCCCAGTACTTC. Amino acids: CASRGGEAQYF. V usage is TRBV7-2 and J usage is TRBJ2-7; a possible D gene is TRBD2 (7 bases). CDR3 size: 11 residues. V was trimmed by 6 bases and J by 10 bases, leaving 13 bases between them. Germline V gene sequence: CDR1 SGHTA, CDR2 FQGNSA.

This clonotype was found many times. The V and J genes are TRBV11-2 and TRBJ2-5, with 12 nucleotides matching TRBD2. Germline V lookup: CDR1 SGHAT, CDR2 FQNNGV. The CDR3 covers 15 residues. The V and J ends lost 6 bases and 5 bases, in that order; junction bases with no gene match: 7. The DNA for the CDR3 is TGTGCCAGCAGTCCCCGGCTAGCGGGGGGGGAGACCCAGTACTTC. This encodes CASSPRLAGGETQYF.

Notes on this clonotype: Relative to the germline gene, one junction end is altered; a read error may explain this. The V gene is TRBV9, the J gene TRBJ1-1; D is unclear. Germline CDR1 and CDR2: SGDLS and YYNGEE. The CDR3 has 14 residues. This chain's CDR3 is CARSVDRMGTEAFF. The CDR3, as DNA: TGTGCCAGAAGCGTAGACCGGATGGGCACTGAAGCTTTCTTT.